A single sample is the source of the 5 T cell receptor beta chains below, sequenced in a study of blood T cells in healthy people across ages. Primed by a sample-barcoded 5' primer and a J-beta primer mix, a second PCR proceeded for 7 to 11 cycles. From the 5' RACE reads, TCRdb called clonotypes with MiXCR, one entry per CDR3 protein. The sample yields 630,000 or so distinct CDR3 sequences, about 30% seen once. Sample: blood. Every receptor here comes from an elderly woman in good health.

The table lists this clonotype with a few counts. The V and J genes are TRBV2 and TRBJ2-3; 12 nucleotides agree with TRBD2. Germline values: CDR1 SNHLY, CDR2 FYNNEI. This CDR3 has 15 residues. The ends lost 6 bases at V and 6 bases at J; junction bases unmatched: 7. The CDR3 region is CASSPTSGGVDTQYF. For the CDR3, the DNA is TGTGCCAGCAGCCCGACTAGCGGGGGAGTGGATACGCAGTATTTT.

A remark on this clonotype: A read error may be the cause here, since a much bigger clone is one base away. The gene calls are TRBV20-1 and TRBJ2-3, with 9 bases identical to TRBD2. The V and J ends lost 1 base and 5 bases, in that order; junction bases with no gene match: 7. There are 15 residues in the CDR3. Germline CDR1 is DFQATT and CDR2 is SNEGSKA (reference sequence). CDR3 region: CSARAGGGGRDTQYF. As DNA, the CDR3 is TGCAGTGCTAGAGCCGGCGGGGGGGGTAGAGATACGCAGTATTTT.

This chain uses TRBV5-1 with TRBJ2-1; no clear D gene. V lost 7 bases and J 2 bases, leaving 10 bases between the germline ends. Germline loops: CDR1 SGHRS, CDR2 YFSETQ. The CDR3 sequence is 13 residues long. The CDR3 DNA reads TGCGCCAGCGAGTCAGTTCCCTACAATGAGCAGTTCTTC. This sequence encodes CASESVPYNEQFF.

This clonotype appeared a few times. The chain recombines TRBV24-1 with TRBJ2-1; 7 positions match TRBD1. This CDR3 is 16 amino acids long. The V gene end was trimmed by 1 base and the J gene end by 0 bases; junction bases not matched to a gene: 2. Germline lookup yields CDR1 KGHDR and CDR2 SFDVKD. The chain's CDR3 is CATSDLGTDSYNEQFF. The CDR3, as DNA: TGTGCCACCAGTGATTTAGGGACAGACTCCTACAATGAGCAGTTCTTC.

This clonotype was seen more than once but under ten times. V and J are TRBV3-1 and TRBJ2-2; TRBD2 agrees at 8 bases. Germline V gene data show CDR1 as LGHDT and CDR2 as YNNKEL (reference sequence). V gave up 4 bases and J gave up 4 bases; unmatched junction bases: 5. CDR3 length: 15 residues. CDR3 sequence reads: CASSPSGFFTGELFF. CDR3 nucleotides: TGTGCCAGCAGCCCTAGCGGGTTTTTCACCGGGGAGCTGTTTTTT.